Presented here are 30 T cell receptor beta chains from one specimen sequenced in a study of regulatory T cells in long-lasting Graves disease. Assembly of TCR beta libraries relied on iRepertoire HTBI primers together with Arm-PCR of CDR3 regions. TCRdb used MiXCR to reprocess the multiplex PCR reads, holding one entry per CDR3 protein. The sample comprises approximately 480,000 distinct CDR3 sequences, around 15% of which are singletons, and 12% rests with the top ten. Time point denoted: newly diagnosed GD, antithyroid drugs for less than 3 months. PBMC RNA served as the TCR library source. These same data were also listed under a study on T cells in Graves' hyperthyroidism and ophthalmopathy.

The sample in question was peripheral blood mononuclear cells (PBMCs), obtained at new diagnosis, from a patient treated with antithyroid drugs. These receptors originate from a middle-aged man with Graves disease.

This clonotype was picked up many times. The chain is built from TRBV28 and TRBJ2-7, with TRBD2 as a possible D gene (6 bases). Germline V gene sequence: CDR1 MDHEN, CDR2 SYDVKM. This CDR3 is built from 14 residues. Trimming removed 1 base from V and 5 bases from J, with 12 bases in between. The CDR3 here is CASSLYAGTDEQYF. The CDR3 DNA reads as TGTGCCAGCAGTTTATACGCGGGGACGGACGAGCAGTACTTC. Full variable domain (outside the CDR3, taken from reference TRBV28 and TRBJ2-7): DVKVTQSSRYLVKRTGEKVFLECVQDMDHENMFWYRQDPGLGLRLIYFSYDVKMKEKGDIPEGYSVSREKKERFSLILESASTNQTSMYLCASSLYAGTDEQYFGPGTRLTVT.

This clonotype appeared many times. The CDR3 sequence is CASSLGDRAGANVLTF. The CDR3 region has the DNA TGCGCCAGCAGCTTGGGTGACAGGGCTGGGGCCAACGTCCTGACTTTC. This chain connects TRBV5-1 to TRBJ2-6; 7 nucleotides match TRBD1. The CDR3 consists of 16 residues. Per the germline V gene, CDR1 is SGHRS and CDR2 is YFSETQ. Losses at the gene ends were 0 bases for V and 2 bases for J; bases not matched to a gene: 2.

The CDR3 coding sequence is TGTGCCAGTAGTGCGGACAGGGGACGATATGGCTACACCTTC. This translates into CASSADRGRYGYTF. The chain combines TRBV19 with TRBJ1-2, with TRBD1 identical over 9 bases. Germline V gene sequence: CDR1 LNHDA, CDR2 SQIVND (reference sequence). The CDR3 extends over 14 amino acids. V lost 5 bases to trimming and J lost 5 bases; unmatched junction nucleotides: 6.

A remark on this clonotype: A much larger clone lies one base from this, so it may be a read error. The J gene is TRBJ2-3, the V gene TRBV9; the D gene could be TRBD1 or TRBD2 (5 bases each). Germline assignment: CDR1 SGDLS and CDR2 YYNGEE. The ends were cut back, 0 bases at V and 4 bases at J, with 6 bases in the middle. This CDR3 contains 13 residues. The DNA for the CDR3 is TGTGCCAGCAGCGTAGGGGGGTCAGATACGCAGTATTTT. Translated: CASSVGGSDTQYF.

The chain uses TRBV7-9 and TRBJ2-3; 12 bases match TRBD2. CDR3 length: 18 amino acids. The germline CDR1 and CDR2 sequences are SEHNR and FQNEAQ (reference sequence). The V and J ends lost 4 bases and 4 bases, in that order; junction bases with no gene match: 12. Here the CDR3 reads CASSSPLLAGGGADTQYF. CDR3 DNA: TGTGCCAGCAGCTCACCGCTCCTAGCGGGAGGGGGTGCAGATACGCAGTATTTT.

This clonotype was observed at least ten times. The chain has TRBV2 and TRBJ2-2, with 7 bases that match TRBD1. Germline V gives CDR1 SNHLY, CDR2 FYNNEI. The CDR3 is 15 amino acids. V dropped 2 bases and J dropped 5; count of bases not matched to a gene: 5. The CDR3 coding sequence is TGTGCCAGCAGTGAATATGGGACAGAAACCGGGGAGCTGTTTTTT. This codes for CASSEYGTETGELFF.

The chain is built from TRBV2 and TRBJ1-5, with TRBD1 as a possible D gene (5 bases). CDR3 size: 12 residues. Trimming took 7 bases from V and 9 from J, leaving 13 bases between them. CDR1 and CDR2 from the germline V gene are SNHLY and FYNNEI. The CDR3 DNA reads TGTGCCAGCACTAACAGGTATCGGCCCCAGCATTTT. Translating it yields CASTNRYRPQHF.

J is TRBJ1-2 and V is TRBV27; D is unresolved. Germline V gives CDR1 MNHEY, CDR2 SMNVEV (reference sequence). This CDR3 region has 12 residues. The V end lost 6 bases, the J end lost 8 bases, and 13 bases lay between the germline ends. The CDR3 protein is CASRATIGGYTF. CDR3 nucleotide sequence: TGTGCCAGCAGGGCGACGATTGGGGGCTACACCTTC.

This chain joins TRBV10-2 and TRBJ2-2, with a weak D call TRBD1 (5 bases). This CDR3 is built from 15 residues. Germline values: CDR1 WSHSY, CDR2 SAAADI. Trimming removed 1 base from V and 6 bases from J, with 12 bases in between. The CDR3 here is CASSELGLVAGELFF. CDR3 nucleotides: TGCGCCAGCAGTGAGTTGGGGCTGGTTGCCGGGGAGCTGTTTTTT.

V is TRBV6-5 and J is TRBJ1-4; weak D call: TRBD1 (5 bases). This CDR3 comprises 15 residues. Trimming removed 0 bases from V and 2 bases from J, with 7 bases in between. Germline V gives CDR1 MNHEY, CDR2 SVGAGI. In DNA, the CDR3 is TGTGCCAGCAGTTACTCTGGGGGGACTAATGAAAAACTGTTTTTT. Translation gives CASSYSGGTNEKLFF.

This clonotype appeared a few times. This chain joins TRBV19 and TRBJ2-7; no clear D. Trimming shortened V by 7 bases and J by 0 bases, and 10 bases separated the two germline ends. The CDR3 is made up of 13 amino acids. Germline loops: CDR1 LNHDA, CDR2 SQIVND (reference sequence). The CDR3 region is CASKNTYSYEQYF. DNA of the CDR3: TGTGCCAGTAAGAATACGTACTCCTACGAGCAGTACTTC.

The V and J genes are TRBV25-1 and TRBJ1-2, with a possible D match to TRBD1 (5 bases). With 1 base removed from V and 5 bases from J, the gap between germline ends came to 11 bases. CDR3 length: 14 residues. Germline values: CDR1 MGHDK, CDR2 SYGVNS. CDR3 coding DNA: TGTGCCAGCAGTGAATCAGGGTCTGGATATGGCTACACCTTC. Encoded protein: CASSESGSGYGYTF.

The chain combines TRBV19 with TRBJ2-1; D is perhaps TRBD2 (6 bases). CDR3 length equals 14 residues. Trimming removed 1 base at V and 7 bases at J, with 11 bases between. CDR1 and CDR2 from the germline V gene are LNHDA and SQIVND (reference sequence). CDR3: CASSIARLANEQFF. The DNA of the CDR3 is TGTGCCAGTAGTATAGCGCGGCTAGCGAATGAGCAGTTCTTC.

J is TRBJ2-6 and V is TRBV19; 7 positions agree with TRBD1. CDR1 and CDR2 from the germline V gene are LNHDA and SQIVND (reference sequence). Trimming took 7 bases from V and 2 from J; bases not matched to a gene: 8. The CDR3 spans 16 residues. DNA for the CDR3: TGTGCCAGTACCATCTTTACAGGGGCTGGGGCCAACGTCCTGACTTTC. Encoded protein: CASTIFTGAGANVLTF.

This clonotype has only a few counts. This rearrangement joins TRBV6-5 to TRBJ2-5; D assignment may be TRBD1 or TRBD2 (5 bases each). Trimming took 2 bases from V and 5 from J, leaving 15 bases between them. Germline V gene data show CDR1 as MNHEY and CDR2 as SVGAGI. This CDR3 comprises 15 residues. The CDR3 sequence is CASSYRGARDETQYF. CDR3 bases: TGTGCCAGCAGTTACAGAGGGGCCCGGGACGAGACCCAGTACTTC.

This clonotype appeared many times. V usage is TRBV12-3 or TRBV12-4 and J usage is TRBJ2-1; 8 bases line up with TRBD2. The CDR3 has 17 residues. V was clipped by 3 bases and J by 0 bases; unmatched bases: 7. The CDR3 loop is CASSFRGSGSSYNEQFF. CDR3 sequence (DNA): TGTGCCAGCAGTTTCAGGGGAAGCGGGAGCTCCTACAATGAGCAGTTCTTC.

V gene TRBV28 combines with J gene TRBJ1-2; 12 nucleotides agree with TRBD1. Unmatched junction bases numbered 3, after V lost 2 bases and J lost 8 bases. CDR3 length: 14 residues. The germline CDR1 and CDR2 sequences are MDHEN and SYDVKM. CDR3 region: CASSLGTGGRGYTF. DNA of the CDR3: TGTGCCAGCAGTTTAGGGACAGGGGGCAGGGGCTACACCTTC.

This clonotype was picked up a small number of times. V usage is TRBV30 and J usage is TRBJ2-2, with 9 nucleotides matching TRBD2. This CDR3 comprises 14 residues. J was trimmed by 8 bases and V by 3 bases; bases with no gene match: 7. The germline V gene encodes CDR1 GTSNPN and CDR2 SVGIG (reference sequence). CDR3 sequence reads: CAWRTSGYIGELFF. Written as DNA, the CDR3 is TGTGCCTGGAGGACTAGCGGATACATTGGGGAGCTGTTTTTT. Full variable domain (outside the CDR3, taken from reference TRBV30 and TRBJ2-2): SQTIHQWPATLVQPVGSPLSLECTVEGTSNPNLYWYRQAAGRGLQLLFYSVGIGQISSEVPQNLSASRPQDRQFILSSKKLLLSDSGFYLCAWRTSGYIGELFFGEGSRLTVL.

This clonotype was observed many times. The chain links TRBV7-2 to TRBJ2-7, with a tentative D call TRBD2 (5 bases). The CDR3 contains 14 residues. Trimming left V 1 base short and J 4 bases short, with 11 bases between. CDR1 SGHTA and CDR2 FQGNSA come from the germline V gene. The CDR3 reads CASSLVGSGYEQYF. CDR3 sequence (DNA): TGTGCCAGCAGCTTAGTAGGCTCGGGGTACGAGCAGTACTTC.

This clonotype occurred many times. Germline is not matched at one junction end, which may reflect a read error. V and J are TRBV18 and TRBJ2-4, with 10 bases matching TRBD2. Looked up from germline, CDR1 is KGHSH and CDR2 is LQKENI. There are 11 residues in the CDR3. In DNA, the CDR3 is TGTGCCAGCTCAGGGACTAGCGAATTTAACTTC. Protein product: CASSGTSEFNF.

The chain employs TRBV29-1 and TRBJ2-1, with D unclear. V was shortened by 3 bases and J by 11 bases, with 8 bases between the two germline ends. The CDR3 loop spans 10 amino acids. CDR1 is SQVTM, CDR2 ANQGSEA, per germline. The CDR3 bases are TGCAGCGTTGAGGGTAGAAAGCAGTTCTTC. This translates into CSVEGRKQFF.

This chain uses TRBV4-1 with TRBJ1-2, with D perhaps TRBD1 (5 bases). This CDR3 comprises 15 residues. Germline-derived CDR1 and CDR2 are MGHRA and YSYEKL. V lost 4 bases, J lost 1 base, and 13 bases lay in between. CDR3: CASSLRVTDNYGYTF. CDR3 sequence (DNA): TGCGCCAGCAGCCTCAGAGTGACAGATAACTATGGCTACACCTTC.

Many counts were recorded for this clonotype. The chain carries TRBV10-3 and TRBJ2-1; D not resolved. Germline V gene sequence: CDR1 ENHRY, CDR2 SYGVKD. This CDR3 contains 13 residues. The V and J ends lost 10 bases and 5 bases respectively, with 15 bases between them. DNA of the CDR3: TGTGCCACGGTCGGGTCTTTAAACAATGAGCAGTTCTTC. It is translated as CATVGSLNNEQFF.

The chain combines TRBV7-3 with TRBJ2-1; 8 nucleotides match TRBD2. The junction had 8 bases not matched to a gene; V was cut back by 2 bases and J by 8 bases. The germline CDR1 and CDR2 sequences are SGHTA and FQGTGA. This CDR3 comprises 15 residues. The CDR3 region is CASSLALAGSDEQFF. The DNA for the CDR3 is TGTGCCAGCAGCTTAGCTCTAGCGGGTTCAGATGAGCAGTTCTTC. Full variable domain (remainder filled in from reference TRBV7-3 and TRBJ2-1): GAGVSQTPSNKVTEKGKYVELRCDPISGHTALYWYRQSLGQGPEFLIYFQGTGAADDSGLPNDRFFAVRPEGSVSTLKIQRTERGDSAVYLCASSLALAGSDEQFFGPGTRLTVL.

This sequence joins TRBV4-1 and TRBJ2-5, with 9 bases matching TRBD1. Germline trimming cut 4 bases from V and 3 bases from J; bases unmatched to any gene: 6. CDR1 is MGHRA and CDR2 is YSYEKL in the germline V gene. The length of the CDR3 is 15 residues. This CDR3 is CASSLWTGVEETQYF. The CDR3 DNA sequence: TGCGCCAGCAGCCTCTGGACAGGGGTAGAAGAGACCCAGTACTTC.

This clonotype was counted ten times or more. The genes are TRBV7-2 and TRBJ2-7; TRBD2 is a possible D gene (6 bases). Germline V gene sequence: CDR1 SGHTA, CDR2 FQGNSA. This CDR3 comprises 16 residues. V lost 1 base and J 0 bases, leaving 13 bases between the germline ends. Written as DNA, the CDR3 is TGTGCCAGCAGCTTAGTTGCGGGACCTAGCTCCTACGAGCAGTACTTC. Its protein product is CASSLVAGPSSYEQYF.

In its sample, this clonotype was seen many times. CDR3 residues: CASSLTTRRGDTQYF. CDR3 nucleotide sequence: TGTGCCAGCAGTCTTACGACTAGAAGAGGAGATACGCAGTATTTT. V is TRBV2 and J is TRBJ2-3; weak D call: TRBD2 (6 bases). V lost 5 bases and J 5 bases, leaving 17 bases between the germline ends. Germline V lookup: CDR1 SNHLY, CDR2 FYNNEI. The CDR3 is made up of 15 amino acids.

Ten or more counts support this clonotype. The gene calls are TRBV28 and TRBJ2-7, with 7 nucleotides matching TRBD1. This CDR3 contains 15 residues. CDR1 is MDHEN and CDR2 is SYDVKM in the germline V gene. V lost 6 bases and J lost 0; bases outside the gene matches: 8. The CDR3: CASRVDRASSYEQYF. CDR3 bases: TGTGCCAGCAGGGTTGACAGGGCGAGCTCCTACGAGCAGTACTTC.

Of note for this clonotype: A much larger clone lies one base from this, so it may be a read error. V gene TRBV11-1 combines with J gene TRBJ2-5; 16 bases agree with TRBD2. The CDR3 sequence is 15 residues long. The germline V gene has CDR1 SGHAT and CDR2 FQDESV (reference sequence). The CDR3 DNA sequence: TGTGTCAGCAGCGGGACTAGCGGGAGGGTGGAGACCCAGTACTTC. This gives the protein CVSSGTSGRVETQYF. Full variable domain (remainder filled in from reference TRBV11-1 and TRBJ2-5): EAEVAQSPRYKITEKSQAVAFWCDPISGHATLYWYRQILGQGPELLVQFQDESVVDDSQLPKDRFSAERLKGVDSTLKIQPAELGDSAMYLCVSSGTSGRVETQYFGPGTRLLVL.

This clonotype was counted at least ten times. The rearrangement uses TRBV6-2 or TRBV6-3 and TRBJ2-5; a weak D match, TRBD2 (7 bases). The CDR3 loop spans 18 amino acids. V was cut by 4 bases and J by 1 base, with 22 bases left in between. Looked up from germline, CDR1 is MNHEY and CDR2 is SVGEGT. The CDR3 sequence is CASSLMGGGGGGQETQYF. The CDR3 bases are TGTGCCAGCAGTTTAATGGGTGGTGGGGGAGGGGGCCAAGAGACCCAGTACTTC.